The 7 T cell receptor beta chains below all came from one sample that was sequenced in a study of T cells in Graves' hyperthyroidism and ophthalmopathy. The CDR3 regions of TCR beta were amplified from RNA transcripts. During a first-round RT-PCR of the TCR CDR3, the HTBI primer set was used. TCRdb re-called the multiplex PCR reads with MiXCR, one entry per CDR3 protein. Found here are more than 550,000 distinct CDR3 sequences, about 19% of them singletons; the top ten hold over 15%. Sequencing was performed on blood. The receptors stem from a woman aged 50 to 60 with Graves' hyperthyroidism that later progressed to Graves' ophthalmopathy.

This clonotype has only a few counts. CDR3 DNA sequence: TGCGCCAGCAGCCTCTTCCCATCTATGAATCAGCCCCAGCATTTT. Its protein is CASSLFPSMNQPQHF. This chain uses TRBV5-1 with TRBJ1-5; unclear D gene. The CDR3 totals 15 residues. Germline CDR1 SGHRS, CDR2 YFSETQ. V lost 4 bases, J lost 4 bases, and 15 bases lay in between.

This clonotype was seen more than once but under ten times. This rearrangement joins TRBV5-6 to TRBJ1-5, with D perhaps matching TRBD1 (6 bases). V dropped 1 base and J dropped 1 base, with 9 bases sitting between them. Looked up from germline, CDR1 is SGHDT and CDR2 is YYEEEE. The CDR3 loop spans 15 amino acids. CDR3 nucleotides: TGTGCCAGCAGCTTGACCGACAGGAGCAATCAGCCCCAGCATTTT. Translating gives CASSLTDRSNQPQHF.

The chain recombines TRBV5-4 with TRBJ2-2, with 7 bases lining up with TRBD1. This CDR3 contains 15 residues. Trimming removed 5 bases from V and 1 base from J; junction bases left unmatched: 5. The germline V gene encodes CDR1 SGHNT and CDR2 YYREEE (reference sequence). CDR3: CASRSRTGNTGELFF. The CDR3 DNA follows: TGTGCCAGCAGATCCAGGACAGGGAACACCGGGGAGCTGTTTTTT.

This clonotype was seen repeatedly, ten times or more. The V and J genes are TRBV12-3 or TRBV12-4 and TRBJ2-7; 7 bases fit TRBD1. The CDR3 loop spans 13 amino acids. V dropped 9 bases and J dropped 5; count of bases not matched to a gene: 10. DNA for the CDR3: TGTGCCAGTATTGACAGGGCAGAAAACGAGCAGTACTTC. Residues: CASIDRAENEQYF.

This clonotype was seen a single time. This chain links TRBV6-9 with TRBJ1-5; weak D call: TRBD1 (5 bases). The CDR3 consists of 15 residues. Deletions cut 3 bases from V and 5 bases from J, with 14 bases between. The germline V gene encodes CDR1 MNHGY and CDR2 SVAAGI. The CDR3 nucleotides read TGTGCCAGCAGTTACGATGGGGGGAGATATCAGCCCCAGCATTTT. The encoded protein is CASSYDGGRYQPQHF.

This clonotype was picked up many times. The chain carries TRBV2 and TRBJ2-6; possibly TRBD1 for D (6 bases). The germline V gene has CDR1 SNHLY and CDR2 FYNNEI. The length of the CDR3 is 13 residues. The V and J ends lost 6 bases and 6 bases respectively, with 9 bases between them. As DNA, the CDR3 is TGTGCCAGCAGGGACAGAGAGGCCAACGTCCTGACTTTC. Protein: CASRDREANVLTF. Filled out from reference TRBV2 and TRBJ2-6, the complete variable domain reads EPEVTQTPSHQVTQMGQEVILRCVPISNHLYFYWYRQILGQKVEFLVSFYNNEISEKSEIFDDQFSVERPDGSNFTLKIRSTKLEDSAMYFCASRDREANVLTFGAGSRLTVL.

This clonotype was seen only a few times. The rearrangement links TRBV27 to TRBJ2-1; D unresolved. Between the trimmed V and J ends, which lost 5 bases and 7 bases, there was a span of 15 bases. CDR3 size: 14 residues. Germline CDR1 and CDR2: MNHEY and SMNVEV (reference sequence). CDR3 in DNA: TGTGCCAGCAGTCCGTGGCCCCAGGAGAATGAGCAGTTCTTC. The encoded protein is CASSPWPQENEQFF.